The 9 T cell receptor beta chains below all came from one sample that was sequenced in a study of brain T cells in children with intractable seizures (dated by TCRdb to the early 2020s). According to the study, the label for this sample's time point signals: resected brain tissue, or blood drawn just prior to surgery. The library came from the immunoSEQ multiplex PCR assay. The table was pulled from immuneACCESS by TCRdb, which kept in-frame rearrangements only. Such tables lose some clones; where checked, under half of the loss comes from unresolved V genes, and the rest has no known cause. The sample has tens of thousands of clones on record, more than 85% of them singletons. The ten top clones hold over 1.5% of the sample. The sample in question was peripheral blood, obtained at surgery. The origin of the receptors is a boy younger than two with tuberous sclerosis and intractable seizures.

The chain combines TRBV6-5 with TRBJ1-1; D possibly corresponds to TRBD1 (6 bases). This CDR3 has 13 amino acids. CDR1 and CDR2 (germline): MNHEY, SVGAGI. The germline V and J ends were trimmed by 6 bases and 4 bases, with 12 bases remaining between them. CDR3 region: CASRMVGGTEAFF. CDR3 DNA: TGTGCCAGCAGGATGGTAGGGGGCACTGAAGCTTTCTTT.

The V and J genes are TRBV7-9 and TRBJ1-1; 9 nucleotides line up with TRBD1. This CDR3 contains 17 residues. V lost 2 bases and J lost 5; bases outside the gene matches: 12. Germline values: CDR1 SEHNR, CDR2 FQNEAQ (reference sequence). As DNA, the CDR3 is TGTGCCAGCAGCTTACGAGGGGCCGGGGACAGGGTTACTGAAGCTTTCTTT. As protein: CASSLRGAGDRVTEAFF.

The rearrangement uses TRBV5-1 and TRBJ2-1; D gene unclear. This CDR3 spans 16 amino acids. Germline V lookup: CDR1 SGHRS, CDR2 YFSETQ. Trimming removed 4 bases from V and 6 bases from J, with 20 bases in between. CDR3 sequence reads: CASSPPRSGFGNEQFF. In DNA, the CDR3 is TGCGCCAGCAGCCCACCTCGTTCCGGTTTTGGCAATGAGCAGTTCTTC.

The chain is built from TRBV2 and TRBJ2-1, with 13 bases matching TRBD2. The CDR3 sequence is 14 residues long. Germline loops: CDR1 SNHLY, CDR2 FYNNEI. Trimming cost V 4 bases and J 8 bases; bases outside gene matches: 2. The CDR3: CASSGLAGGYEQFF. In DNA, the CDR3 is TGTGCCAGCAGTGGACTAGCGGGAGGATATGAGCAGTTCTTC.

V and J are TRBV24-1 and TRBJ1-2; D gene uncertain. Trimming shortened V by 1 base and J by 7 bases, and 12 bases separated the two germline ends. The CDR3 loop spans 14 amino acids. Germline V gene data show CDR1 as KGHDR and CDR2 as SFDVKD. CDR3 DNA: TGTGCCACCAGTGATTTCAACACCTGGGGTGGCTACACCTTC. Translation gives CATSDFNTWGGYTF.

The count of this clone is one. This chain joins TRBV27 and TRBJ1-1, with no clear D. Trimming pared 6 bases from V and 7 bases from J, leaving 15 bases between. The CDR3 length is 13 residues. From germline, CDR1 is MNHEY and CDR2 SMNVEV (reference sequence). The CDR3 nucleotides are TGTGCCAGCAGCCTTGGGCCTCGAATTGAAGCTTTCTTT. Encoded protein: CASSLGPRIEAFF.

The rearrangement uses TRBV3-1 (or the pseudogene TRBV3-2) and TRBJ2-1; TRBD2 aligns across 11 bases. The V and J ends lost 3 bases and 3 bases, in that order; junction bases with no gene match: 7. This CDR3 has 17 residues. CDR1 is LGHDT, CDR2 YNNKEL, per germline (reference sequence). The CDR3: CASSHLAGGTDYNEQFF. CDR3 coding DNA: TGTGCCAGCAGCCACCTAGCGGGGGGCACCGACTACAATGAGCAGTTCTTC.

The chain has TRBV7-9 and TRBJ2-1; D not certain. The germline V and J ends were trimmed by 5 bases and 0 bases, with 2 bases remaining between them. CDR1 is SEHNR, CDR2 FQNEAQ, per germline (reference sequence). The CDR3 contains 12 residues. The CDR3: CASSRSYNEQFF. The DNA for the CDR3 is TGTGCCAGCAGCCGCTCCTACAATGAGCAGTTCTTC. Drawing the rest from reference TRBV7-9 and TRBJ2-1, the complete variable domain is DTGVSQNPRHKITKRGQNVTFRCDPISEHNRLYWYRQTLGQGPEFLTYFQNEAQLEKSRLLSDRFSAERPKGSFSTLEIQRTEQGDSAMYLCASSRSYNEQFFGPGTRLTVL.

This chain links TRBV5-1 with TRBJ1-6, with 10 positions matching TRBD1. The V gene end was trimmed by 5 bases and the J gene end by 9 bases; junction bases not matched to a gene: 5. Germline CDR1 reads SGHRS; CDR2 reads YFSETQ. CDR3 size: 14 residues. The CDR3, as DNA: TGCGCCAGCAGATCCGGGACAGGGGTTTCACCCCTCCACTTT. This translates into CASRSGTGVSPLHF.